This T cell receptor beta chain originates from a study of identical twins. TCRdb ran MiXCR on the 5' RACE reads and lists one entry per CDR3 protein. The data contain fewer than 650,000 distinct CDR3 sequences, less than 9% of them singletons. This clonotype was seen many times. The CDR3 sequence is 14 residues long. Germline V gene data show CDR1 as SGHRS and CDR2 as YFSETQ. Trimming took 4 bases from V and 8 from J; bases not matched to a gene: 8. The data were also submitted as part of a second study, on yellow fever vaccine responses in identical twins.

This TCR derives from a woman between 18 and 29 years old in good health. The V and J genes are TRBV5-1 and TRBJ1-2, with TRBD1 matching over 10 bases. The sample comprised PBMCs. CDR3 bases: TGCGCCAGCAGCCCGGGACAGGGGATGGAAGGCTACACCTTC. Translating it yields CASSPGQGMEGYTF.